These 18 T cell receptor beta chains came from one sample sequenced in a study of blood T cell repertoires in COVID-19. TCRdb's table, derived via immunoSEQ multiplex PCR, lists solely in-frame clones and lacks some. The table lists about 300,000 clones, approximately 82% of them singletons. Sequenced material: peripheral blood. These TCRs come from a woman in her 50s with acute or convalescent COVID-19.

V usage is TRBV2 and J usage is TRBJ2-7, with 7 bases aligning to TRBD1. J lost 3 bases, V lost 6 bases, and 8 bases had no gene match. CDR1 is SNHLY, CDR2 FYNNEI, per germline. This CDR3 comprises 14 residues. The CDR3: CASSPGTGDYEQYV. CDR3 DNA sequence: TGTGCCAGCAGCCCAGGAACAGGGGACTACGAGCAGTACGTC.

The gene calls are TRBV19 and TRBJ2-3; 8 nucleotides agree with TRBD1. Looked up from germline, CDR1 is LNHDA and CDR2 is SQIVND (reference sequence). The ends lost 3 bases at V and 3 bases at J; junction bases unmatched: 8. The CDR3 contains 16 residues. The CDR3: CASSMLQGVYTDTQYF. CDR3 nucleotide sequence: TGTGCCAGTAGTATGTTACAGGGGGTTTATACAGATACGCAGTATTTT.

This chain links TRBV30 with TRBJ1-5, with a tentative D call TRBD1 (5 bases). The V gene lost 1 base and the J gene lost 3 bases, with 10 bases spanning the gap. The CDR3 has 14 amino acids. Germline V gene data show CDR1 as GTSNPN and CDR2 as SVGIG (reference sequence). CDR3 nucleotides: TGTGCCTGGAGTGAAACAGGTCCCAATCAGCCCCAGCATTTT. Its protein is CAWSETGPNQPQHF.

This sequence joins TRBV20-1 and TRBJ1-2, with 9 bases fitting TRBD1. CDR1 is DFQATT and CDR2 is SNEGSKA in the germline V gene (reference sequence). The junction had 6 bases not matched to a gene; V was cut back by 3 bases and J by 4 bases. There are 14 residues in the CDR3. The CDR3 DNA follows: TGCAGTGCTAGTTCGGGACAGGGAGTCTATGGCTACACCTTC. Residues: CSASSGQGVYGYTF.

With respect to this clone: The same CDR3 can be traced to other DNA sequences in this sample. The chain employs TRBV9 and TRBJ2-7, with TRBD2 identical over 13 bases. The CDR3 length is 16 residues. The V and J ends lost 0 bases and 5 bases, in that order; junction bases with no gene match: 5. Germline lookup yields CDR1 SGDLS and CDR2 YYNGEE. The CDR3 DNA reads TGTGCCAGCAGCGTAGGACTAGCGGGAGGAAATAACGAGCAGTACTTC. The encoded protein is CASSVGLAGGNNEQYF.

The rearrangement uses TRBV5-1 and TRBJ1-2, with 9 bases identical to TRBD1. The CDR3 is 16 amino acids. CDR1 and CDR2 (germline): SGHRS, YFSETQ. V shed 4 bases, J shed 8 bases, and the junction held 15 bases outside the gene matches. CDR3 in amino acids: CASSENPGQGVEGYTF. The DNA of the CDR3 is TGCGCCAGCAGCGAAAACCCGGGACAGGGAGTGGAGGGCTACACCTTC.

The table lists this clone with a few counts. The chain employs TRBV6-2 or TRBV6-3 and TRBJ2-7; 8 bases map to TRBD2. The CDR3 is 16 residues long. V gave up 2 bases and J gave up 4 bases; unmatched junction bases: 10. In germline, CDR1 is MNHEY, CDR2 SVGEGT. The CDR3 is CASSYDDSGILYEQYF. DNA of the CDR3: TGTGCCAGCAGTTACGATGATAGCGGGATCCTATACGAGCAGTACTTC.

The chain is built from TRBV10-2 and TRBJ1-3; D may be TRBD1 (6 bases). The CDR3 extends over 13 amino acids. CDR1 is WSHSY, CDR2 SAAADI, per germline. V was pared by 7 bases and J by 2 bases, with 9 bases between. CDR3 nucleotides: TGCGCCAGCACCCGGACAGCTGGAAACACCATATATTTT. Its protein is CASTRTAGNTIYF.

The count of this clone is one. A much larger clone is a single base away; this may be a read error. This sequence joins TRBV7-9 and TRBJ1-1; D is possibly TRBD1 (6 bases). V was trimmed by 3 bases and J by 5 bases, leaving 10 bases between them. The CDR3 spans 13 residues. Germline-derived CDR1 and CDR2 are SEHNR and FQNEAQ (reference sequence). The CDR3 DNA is TGTGCCAGCAGCTTCTCAGGGGAGACTGAAGCTTTCTTT. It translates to CASSFSGETEAFF.

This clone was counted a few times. The CDR3 is CASSAGGGRETQYF. The CDR3 nucleotides are TGTGCCAGCAGCGCCGGAGGCGGGAGGGAGACCCAGTACTTC. This chain joins TRBV7-9 and TRBJ2-5; 8 bases are shared with TRBD2. J gave up 5 bases and V 5 bases, and 7 bases lay outside the gene matches. Germline CDR1 is SEHNR and CDR2 is FQNEAQ (reference sequence). The CDR3 covers 14 residues.

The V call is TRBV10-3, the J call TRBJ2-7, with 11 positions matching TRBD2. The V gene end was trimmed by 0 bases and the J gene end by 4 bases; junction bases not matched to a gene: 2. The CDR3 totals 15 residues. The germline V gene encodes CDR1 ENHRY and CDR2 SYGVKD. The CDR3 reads CAISESASGRYEQYF. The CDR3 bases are TGTGCCATCAGTGAGTCGGCTAGCGGGAGGTACGAGCAGTACTTC.

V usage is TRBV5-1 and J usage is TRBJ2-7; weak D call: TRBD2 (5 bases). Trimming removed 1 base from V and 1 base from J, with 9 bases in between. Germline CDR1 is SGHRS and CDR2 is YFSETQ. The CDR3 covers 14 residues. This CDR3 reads CASSLIEGSYEQYF. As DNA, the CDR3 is TGCGCCAGCAGCTTGATAGAGGGTTCCTACGAGCAGTACTTC.

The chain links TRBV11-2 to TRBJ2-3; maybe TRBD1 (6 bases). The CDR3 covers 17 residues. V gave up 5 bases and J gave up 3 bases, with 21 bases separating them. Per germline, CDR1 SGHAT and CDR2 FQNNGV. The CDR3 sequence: CASSLTGGIGYTDTQYF. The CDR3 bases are TGTGCCAGCAGCCTGACAGGCGGAATTGGTTATACAGATACGCAGTATTTT. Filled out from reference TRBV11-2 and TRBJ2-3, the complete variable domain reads EAGVAQSPRYKIIEKRQSVAFWCNPISGHATLYWYQQILGQGPKLLIQFQNNGVVDDSQLPKDRFSAERLKGVDSTLKIQPAKLEDSAVYLCASSLTGGIGYTDTQYFGPGTRLTVL.

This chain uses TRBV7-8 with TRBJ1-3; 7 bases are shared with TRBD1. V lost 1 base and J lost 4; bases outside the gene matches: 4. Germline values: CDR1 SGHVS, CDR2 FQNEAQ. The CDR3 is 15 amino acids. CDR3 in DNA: TGTGCCAGCAGCTTAGAGGGGGCAGAGGGAAACACCATATATTTT. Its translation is CASSLEGAEGNTIYF.

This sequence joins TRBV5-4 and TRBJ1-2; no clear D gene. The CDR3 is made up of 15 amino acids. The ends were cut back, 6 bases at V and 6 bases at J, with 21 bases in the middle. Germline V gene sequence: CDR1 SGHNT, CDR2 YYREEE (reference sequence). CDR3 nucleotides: TGTGCCAGCAAACCCTCGGGAAGTTTCTCGGATGGCTACACCTTC. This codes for CASKPSGSFSDGYTF.

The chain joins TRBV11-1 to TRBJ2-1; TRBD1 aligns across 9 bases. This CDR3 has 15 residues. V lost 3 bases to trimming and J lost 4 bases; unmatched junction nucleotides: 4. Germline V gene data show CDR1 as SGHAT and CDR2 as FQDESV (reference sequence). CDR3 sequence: CASSFRQGVYNEQFF. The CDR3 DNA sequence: TGTGCCAGCAGCTTCCGACAGGGGGTTTACAATGAGCAGTTCTTC.

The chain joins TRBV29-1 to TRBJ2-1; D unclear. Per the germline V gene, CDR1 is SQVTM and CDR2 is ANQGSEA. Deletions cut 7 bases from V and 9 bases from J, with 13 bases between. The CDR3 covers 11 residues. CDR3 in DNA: TGCAGCGGTCGGGTGAACGGTGAGCAGTTCTTC. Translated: CSGRVNGEQFF.

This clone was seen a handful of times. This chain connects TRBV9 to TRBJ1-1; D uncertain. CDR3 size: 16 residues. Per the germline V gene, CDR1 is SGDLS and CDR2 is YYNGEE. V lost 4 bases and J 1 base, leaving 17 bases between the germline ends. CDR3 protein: CASSPKATPTNTEAFF. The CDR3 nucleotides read TGTGCCAGCAGCCCCAAGGCGACACCTACGAACACTGAAGCTTTCTTT.